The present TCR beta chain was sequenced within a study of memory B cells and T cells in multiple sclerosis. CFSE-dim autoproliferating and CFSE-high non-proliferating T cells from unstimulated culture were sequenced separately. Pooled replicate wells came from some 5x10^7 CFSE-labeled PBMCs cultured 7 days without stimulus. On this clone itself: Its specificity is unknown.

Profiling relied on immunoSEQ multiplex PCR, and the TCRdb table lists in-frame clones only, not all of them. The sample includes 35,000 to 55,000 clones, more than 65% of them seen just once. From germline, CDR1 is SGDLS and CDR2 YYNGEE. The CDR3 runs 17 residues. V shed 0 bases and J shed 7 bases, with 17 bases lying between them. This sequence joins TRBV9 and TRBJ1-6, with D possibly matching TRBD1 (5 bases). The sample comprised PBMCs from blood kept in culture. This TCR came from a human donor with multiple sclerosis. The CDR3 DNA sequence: TGTGCCAGCAGCGTAGGGGTGAGGACACGACTAAATTCACCCCTCCACTTT. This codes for CASSVGVRTRLNSPLHF.